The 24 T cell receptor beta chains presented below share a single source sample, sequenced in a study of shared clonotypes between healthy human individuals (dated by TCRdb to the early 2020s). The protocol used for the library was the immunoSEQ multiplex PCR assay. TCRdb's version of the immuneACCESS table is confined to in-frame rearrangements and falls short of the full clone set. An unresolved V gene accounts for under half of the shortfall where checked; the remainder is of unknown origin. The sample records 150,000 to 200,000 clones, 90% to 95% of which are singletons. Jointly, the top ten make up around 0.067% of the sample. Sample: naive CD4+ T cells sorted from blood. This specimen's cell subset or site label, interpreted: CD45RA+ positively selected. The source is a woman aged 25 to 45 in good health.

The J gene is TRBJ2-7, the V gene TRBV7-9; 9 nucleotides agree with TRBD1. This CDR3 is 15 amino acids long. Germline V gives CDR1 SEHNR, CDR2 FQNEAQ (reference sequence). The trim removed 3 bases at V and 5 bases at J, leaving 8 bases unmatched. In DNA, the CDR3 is TGTGCCAGCAGCTTGTTGGGGACAGGGTTTCACGAGCAGTACTTC. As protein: CASSLLGTGFHEQYF. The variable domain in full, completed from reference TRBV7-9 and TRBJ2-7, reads DTGVSQNPRHKITKRGQNVTFRCDPISEHNRLYWYRQTLGQGPEFLTYFQNEAQLEKSRLLSDRFSAERPKGSFSTLEIQRTEQGDSAMYLCASSLLGTGFHEQYFGPGTRLTVT.

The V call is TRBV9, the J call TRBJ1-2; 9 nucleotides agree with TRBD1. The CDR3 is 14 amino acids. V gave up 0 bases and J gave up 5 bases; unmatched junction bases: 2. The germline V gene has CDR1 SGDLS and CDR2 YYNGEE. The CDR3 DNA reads TGTGCCAGCAGCGTAGGGGACAGGGCGTATGGCTACACCTTC. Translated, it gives CASSVGDRAYGYTF.

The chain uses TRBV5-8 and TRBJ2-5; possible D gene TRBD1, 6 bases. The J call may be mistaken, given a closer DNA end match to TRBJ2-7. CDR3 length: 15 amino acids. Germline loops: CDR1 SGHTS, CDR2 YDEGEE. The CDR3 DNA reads TGTGCCAGCAGCTTGGACAGGGCAACAGCCTACGAGCAGTACTTC. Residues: CASSLDRATAYEQYF.

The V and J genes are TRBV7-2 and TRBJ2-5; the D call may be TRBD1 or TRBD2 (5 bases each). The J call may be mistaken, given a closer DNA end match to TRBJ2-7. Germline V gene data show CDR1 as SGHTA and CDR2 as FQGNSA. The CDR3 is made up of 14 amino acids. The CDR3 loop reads CASSLRGTHYEQYF. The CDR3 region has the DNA TGTGCCAGCAGCTTGAGGGGAACTCACTACGAGCAGTACTTC.

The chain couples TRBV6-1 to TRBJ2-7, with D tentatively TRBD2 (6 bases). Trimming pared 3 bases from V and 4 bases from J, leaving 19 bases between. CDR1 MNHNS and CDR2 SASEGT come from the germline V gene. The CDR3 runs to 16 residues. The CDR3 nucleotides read TGTGCCAGCAGTGATTGGTTGTTTAGGAGGGGTTACGAGCAGTACTTC. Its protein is CASSDWLFRRGYEQYF.

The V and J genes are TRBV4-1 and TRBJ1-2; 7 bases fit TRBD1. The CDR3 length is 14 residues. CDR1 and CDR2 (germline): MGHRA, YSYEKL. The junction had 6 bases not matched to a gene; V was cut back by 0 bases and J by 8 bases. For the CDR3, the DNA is TGCGCCAGCAGCCAAGAAAGGGGGCGCGGCGGCTACACCTTC. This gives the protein CASSQERGRGGYTF.

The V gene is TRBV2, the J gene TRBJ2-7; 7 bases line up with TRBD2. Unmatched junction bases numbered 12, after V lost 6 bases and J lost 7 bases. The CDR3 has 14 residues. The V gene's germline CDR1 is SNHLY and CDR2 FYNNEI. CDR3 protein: CASSLGLGRGEQYF. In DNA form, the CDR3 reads TGTGCCAGCAGCCTAGGACTAGGCCGGGGAGAGCAGTACTTC.

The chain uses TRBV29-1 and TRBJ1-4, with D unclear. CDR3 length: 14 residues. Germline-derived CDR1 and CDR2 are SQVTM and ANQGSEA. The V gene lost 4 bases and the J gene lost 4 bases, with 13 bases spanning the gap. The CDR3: CSVAPGGLNEKLFF. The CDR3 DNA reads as TGCAGCGTTGCGCCGGGCGGTCTTAATGAAAAACTGTTTTTT.

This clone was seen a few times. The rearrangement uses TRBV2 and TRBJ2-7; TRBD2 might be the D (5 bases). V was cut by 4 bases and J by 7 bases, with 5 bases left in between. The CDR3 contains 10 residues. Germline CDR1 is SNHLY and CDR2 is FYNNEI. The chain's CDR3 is CASSGGEQYF. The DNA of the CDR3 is TGTGCCAGCAGTGGCGGGGAGCAGTACTTC.

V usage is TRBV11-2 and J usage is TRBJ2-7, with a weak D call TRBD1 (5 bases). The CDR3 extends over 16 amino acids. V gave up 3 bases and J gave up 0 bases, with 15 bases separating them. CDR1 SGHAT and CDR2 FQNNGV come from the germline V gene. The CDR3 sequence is CASSFVGRVASYEQYF. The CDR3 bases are TGTGCCAGCAGCTTTGTCGGCAGGGTCGCCTCCTACGAGCAGTACTTC. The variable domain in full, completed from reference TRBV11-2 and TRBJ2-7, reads EAGVAQSPRYKIIEKRQSVAFWCNPISGHATLYWYQQILGQGPKLLIQFQNNGVVDDSQLPKDRFSAERLKGVDSTLKIQPAKLEDSAVYLCASSFVGRVASYEQYFGPGTRLTVT.

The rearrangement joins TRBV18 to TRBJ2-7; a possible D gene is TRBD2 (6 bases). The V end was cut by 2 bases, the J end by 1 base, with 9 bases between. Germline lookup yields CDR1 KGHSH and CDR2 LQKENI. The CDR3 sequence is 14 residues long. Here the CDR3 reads CASSPIGSSYEQYF. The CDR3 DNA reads TGTGCCAGCTCACCAATCGGGAGTTCCTACGAGCAGTACTTC.

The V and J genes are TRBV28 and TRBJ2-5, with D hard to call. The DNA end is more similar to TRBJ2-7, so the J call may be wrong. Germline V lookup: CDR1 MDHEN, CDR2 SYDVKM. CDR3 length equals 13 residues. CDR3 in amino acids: CASSLIRRTEQYF. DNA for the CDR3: TGTGCCAGCAGTTTAATTCGGCGGACCGAGCAGTACTTC.

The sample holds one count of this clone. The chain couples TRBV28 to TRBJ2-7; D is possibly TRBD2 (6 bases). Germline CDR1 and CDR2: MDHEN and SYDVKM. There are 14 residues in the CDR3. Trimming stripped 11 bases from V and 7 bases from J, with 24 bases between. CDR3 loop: CAGSWAGTVGEQYF. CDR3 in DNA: TGTGCCGGATCCTGGGCGGGAACGGTGGGAGAGCAGTACTTC.

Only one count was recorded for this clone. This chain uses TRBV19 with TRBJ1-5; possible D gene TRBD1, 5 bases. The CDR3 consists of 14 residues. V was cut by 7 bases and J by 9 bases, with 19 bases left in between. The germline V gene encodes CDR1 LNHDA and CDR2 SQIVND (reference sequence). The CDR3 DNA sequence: TGTGCCAGTACCCCTTACAGGATCCAGGGGCCCCAGCATTTT. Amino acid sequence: CASTPYRIQGPQHF.

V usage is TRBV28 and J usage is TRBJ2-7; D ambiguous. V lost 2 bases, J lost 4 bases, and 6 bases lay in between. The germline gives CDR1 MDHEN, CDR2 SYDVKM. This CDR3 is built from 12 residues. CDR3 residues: CASSLAGYEQYF. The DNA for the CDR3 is TGTGCCAGCAGTTTAGCTGGGTACGAGCAGTACTTC.

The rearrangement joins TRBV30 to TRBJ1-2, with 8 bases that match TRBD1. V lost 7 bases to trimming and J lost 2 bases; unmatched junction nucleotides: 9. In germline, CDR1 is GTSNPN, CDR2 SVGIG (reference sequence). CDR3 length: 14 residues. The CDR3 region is CALGPGQANYGYTF. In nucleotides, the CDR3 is TGTGCCTTGGGACCGGGACAGGCGAACTATGGCTACACCTTC.

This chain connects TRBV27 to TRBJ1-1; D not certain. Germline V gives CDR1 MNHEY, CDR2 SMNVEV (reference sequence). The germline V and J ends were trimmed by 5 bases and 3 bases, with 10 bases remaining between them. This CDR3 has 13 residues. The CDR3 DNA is TGTGCCAGCAGTGGCCAGCTATACACTGAAGCTTTCTTT. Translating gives CASSGQLYTEAFF.

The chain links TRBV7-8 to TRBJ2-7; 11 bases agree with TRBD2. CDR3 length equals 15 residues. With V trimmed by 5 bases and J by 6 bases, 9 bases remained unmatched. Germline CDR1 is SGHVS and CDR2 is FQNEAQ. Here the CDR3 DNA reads TGTGCCAGCAGCAACCTACTAGCGGGAGCTAGCGAGCAGTACTTC. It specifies CASSNLLAGASEQYF.

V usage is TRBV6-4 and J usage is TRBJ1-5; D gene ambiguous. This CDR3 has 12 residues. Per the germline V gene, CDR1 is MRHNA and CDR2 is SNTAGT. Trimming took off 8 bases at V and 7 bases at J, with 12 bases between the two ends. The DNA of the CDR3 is TGTGCCAGCGGTTTTCATTTGCAGCCCCAGCATTTT. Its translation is CASGFHLQPQHF.

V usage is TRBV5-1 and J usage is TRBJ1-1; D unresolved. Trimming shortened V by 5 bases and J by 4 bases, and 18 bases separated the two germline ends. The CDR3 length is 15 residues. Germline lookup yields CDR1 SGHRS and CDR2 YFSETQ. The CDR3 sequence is CASSRDLTFGTEAFF. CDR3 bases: TGCGCCAGCAGTCGGGATCTTACGTTCGGCACTGAAGCTTTCTTT.

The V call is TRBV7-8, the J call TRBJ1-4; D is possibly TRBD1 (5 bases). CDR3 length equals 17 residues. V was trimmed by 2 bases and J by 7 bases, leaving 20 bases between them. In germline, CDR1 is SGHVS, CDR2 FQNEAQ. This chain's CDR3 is CASSLPGGTGVVEKLFF. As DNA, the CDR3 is TGTGCCAGCAGCTTACCGGGGGGTACCGGGGTAGTTGAAAAACTGTTTTTT.

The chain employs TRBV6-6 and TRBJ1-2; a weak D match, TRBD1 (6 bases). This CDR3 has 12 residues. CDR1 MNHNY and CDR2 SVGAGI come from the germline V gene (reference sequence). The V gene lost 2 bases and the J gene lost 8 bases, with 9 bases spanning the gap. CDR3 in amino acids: CASSYGQSGYTF. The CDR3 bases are TGTGCCAGCAGTTACGGACAGTCAGGCTACACCTTC.

The DNA of the CDR3 is TGCGCCAGCAGCTTGGTTCCGGGACAGGGGGGCGATACGCAGTATTTT. Translated, it gives CASSLVPGQGGDTQYF. This chain uses TRBV5-1 with TRBJ2-3; 11 bases match TRBD1. J lost 6 bases, V lost 0 bases, and 6 bases had no gene match. Germline CDR1 reads SGHRS; CDR2 reads YFSETQ. The CDR3 sequence is 16 residues long. Supplemented by reference TRBV5-1 and TRBJ2-3, the full variable domain reads KAGVTQTPRYLIKTRGQQVTLSCSPISGHRSVSWYQQTPGQGLQFLFEYFSETQRNKGNFPGRFSGRQFSNSRSEMNVSTLELGDSALYLCASSLVPGQGGDTQYFGPGTRLTVL.

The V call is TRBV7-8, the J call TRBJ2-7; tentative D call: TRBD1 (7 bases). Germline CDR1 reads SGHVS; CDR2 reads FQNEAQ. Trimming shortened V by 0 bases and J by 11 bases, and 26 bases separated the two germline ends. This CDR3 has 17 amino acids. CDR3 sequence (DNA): TGTGCCAGCAGCTTAGCGGCACTAGTAGGAGGGGGCCGGTGGAAGTACTTC. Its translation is CASSLAALVGGGRWKYF. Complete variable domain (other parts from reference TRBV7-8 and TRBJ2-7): GAGVSQSPRYKVAKRGQDVALRCDPISGHVSLFWYQQALGQGPEFLTYFQNEAQLDKSGLPSDRFFAERPEGSVSTLKIQRTQQEDSAVYLCASSLAALVGGGRWKYFGPGTRLTVT.